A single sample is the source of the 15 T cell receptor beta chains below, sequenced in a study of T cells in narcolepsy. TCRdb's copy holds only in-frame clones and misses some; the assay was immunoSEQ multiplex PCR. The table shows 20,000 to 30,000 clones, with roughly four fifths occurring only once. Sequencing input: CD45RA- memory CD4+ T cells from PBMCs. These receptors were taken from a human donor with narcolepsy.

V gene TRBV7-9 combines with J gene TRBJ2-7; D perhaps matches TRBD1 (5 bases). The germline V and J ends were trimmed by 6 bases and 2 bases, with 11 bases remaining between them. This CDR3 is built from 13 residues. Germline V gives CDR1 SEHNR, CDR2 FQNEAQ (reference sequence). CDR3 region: CASREGAAYEQYF. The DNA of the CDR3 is TGTGCCAGCAGGGAAGGGGCGGCCTACGAGCAGTACTTC.

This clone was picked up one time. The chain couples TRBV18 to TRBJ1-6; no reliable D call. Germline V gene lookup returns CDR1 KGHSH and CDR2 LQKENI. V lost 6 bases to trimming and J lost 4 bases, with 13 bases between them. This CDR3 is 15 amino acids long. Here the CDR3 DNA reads TGTGCCAGCTCCCTGCACGGAGATTATAATTCACCCCTCCACTTT. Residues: CASSLHGDYNSPLHF.

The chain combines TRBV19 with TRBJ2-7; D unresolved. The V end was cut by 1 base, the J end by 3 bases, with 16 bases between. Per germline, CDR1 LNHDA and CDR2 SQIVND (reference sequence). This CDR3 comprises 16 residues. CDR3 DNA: TGTGCCAGTAGTATAGGTCCTGGACCCCAACTCTACGAGCAGTACTTC. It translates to CASSIGPGPQLYEQYF.

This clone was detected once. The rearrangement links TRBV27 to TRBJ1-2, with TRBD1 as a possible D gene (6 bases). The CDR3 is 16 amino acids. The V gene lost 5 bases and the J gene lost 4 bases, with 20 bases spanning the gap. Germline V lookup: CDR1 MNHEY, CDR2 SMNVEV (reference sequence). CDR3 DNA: TGTGCCAGCAGTAAAGAACCGGGACAAAGTTTCTATGGCTACACCTTC. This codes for CASSKEPGQSFYGYTF.

This CDR3 is CASSLLLASDEQFF. The CDR3 DNA is TGTGCCAGCAGTTTGTTACTAGCATCGGATGAGCAGTTCTTC. The chain carries TRBV28 and TRBJ2-1; the D gene is possibly TRBD2 (6 bases). The germline CDR1 and CDR2 sequences are MDHEN and SYDVKM. CDR3 length equals 14 residues. V was shortened by 3 bases and J by 8 bases, with 14 bases between the two germline ends.

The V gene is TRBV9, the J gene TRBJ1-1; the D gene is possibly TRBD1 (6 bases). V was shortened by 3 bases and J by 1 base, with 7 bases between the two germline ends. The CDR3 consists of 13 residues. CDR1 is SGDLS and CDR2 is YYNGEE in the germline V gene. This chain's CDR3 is CASSEQGNTEAFF. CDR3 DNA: TGTGCCAGCAGCGAACAGGGGAACACTGAAGCTTTCTTT.

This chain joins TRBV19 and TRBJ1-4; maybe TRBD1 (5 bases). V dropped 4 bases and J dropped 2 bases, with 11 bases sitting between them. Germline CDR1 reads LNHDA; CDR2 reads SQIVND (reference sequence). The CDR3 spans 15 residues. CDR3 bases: TGTGCCAGTAGTAAAACCAGGGCTACTAATGAAAAACTGTTTTTT. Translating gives CASSKTRATNEKLFF.

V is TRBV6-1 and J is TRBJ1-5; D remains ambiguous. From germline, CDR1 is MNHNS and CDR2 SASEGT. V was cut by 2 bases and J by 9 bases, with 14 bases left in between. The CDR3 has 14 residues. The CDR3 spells CASSERSGLGPQHF. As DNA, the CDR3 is TGTGCCAGCAGTGAAAGGTCCGGACTAGGGCCCCAGCATTTT.

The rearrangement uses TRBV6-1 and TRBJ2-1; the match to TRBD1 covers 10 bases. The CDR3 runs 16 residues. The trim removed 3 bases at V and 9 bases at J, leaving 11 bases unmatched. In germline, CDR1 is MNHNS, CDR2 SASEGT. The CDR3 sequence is CASSEREGQGFGEQFF. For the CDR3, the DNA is TGTGCCAGCAGTGAGAGGGAGGGACAGGGGTTTGGTGAGCAGTTCTTC.

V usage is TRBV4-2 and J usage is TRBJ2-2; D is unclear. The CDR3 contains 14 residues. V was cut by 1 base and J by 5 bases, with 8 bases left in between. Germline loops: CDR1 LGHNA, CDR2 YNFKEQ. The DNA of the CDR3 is TGTGCCAGCAGCCAAGGAACACGAACCGGGGAGCTGTTTTTT. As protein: CASSQGTRTGELFF.

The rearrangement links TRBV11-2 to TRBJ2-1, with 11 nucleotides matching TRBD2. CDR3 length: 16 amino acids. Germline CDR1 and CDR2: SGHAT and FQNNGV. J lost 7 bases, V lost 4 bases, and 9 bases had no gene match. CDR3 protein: CASSYTSGSAGNEQFF. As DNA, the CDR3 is TGTGCCAGCAGCTACACTAGCGGGAGTGCGGGGAATGAGCAGTTCTTC.

The CDR3 DNA sequence: TGTGCCAGCAGTGTTGGGGCCCCCCAGGGAGGCTACACCTTC. Protein sequence: CASSVGAPQGGYTF. The chain combines TRBV6-1 with TRBJ1-2, with a weak D call TRBD1 (5 bases). This CDR3 has 14 residues. Between the trimmed V and J ends, which lost 4 bases and 8 bases, there was a span of 17 bases. Germline V gene sequence: CDR1 MNHNS, CDR2 SASEGT.

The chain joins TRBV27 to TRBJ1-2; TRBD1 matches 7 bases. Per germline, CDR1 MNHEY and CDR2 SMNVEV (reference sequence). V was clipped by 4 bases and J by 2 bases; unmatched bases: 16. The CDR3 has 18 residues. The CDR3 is CASSSPSRTGVDNYGYTF. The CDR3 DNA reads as TGTGCCAGCAGTTCCCCCTCCCGGACAGGAGTGGACAACTATGGCTACACCTTC.

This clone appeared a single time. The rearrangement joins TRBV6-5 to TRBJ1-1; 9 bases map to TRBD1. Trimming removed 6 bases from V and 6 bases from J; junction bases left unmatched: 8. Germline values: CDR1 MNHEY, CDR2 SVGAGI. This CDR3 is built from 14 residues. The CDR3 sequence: CASSSQGARAEAFF. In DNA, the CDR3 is TGTGCCAGCAGCTCACAGGGGGCTAGGGCTGAAGCTTTCTTT.

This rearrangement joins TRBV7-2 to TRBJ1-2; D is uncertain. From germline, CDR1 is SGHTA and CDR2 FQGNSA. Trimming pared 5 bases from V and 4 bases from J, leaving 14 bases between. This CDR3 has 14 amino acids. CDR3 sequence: CASSPPTPSYGYTF. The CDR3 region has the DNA TGTGCCAGCAGCCCCCCCACCCCTTCCTATGGCTACACCTTC.